This T cell receptor beta chain was identified during a study of technical replicates of blood from a few donors. Clones were sequenced by immunoSEQ multiplex PCR, and TCRdb holds only the in-frame ones, with some missing. Here the sample spans 60,000 to 90,000 clones, 95% being singletons. Germline assignment: CDR1 MNHEY and CDR2 SMNVEV (reference sequence). The CDR3 covers 15 residues. The junction had 7 bases not matched to a gene; V was cut back by 4 bases and J by 2 bases. The V call is TRBV27, the J call TRBJ2-7; the match to TRBD2 covers 8 bases. Sequenced input: T cells isolated from PBMCs. This receptor was obtained from a human donor in good health. CDR3 nucleotide sequence: TGTGCCAGCAGTTGGGGGACTAGTCCTGCCTACGAGCAGTACTTC. This sequence encodes CASSWGTSPAYEQYF.